The 12 T cell receptor beta chains below all came from one sample that was sequenced in a study of siplizumab effects on memory and regulatory T cells. TCRdb keeps only in-frame clones here, not all; method: immunoSEQ multiplex PCR. This table holds around 68,000 clones, 88% found once. The sequenced material came from Tregs sorted from blood. Every receptor here comes from a human donor in good health.

This chain links TRBV6-1 with TRBJ1-2; no definite D call. V was cut by 3 bases and J by 4 bases, with 6 bases left in between. The CDR3 extends over 12 amino acids. In germline, CDR1 is MNHNS, CDR2 SASEGT. The CDR3 sequence is CASSDSPYGYTF. The CDR3 coding sequence is TGTGCCAGCAGTGACAGCCCCTATGGCTACACCTTC.

The chain uses TRBV6-1 and TRBJ1-5, with D possibly matching TRBD1 (5 bases). This CDR3 region has 14 residues. Germline V gives CDR1 MNHNS, CDR2 SASEGT. Trimming took 2 bases from V and 5 from J, leaving 10 bases between them. CDR3 amino acids: CASSESPGYQPQHF. CDR3 nucleotide sequence: TGTGCCAGCAGTGAATCCCCAGGGTATCAGCCCCAGCATTTT.

The chain couples TRBV5-1 to TRBJ1-1; D remains unclear. The CDR3 runs 13 residues. Germline lookup yields CDR1 SGHRS and CDR2 YFSETQ. Trimming took off 3 bases at V and 1 base at J, with 7 bases between the two ends. CDR3 region: CASSSLSNTEAFF. The CDR3 nucleotides are TGCGCCAGCAGCTCCCTTTCGAACACTGAAGCTTTCTTT.

The J gene is TRBJ1-4, the V gene TRBV29-1; D unclear. Germline assignment: CDR1 SQVTM and CDR2 ANQGSEA. This CDR3 has 15 residues. Trimming removed 4 bases from V and 0 bases from J, with 12 bases in between. CDR3 amino acids: CSVGEDGATNEKLFF. CDR3 DNA sequence: TGCAGCGTTGGGGAGGACGGTGCAACTAATGAAAAACTGTTTTTT.

This sequence joins TRBV7-3 and TRBJ1-2, with D possibly TRBD1 on 6 matching bases. The V end lost 5 bases, the J end lost 3 bases, and 10 bases lay between the germline ends. The length of the CDR3 is 13 residues. From germline, CDR1 is SGHTA and CDR2 FQGTGA. CDR3 DNA: TGTGCCAGCAGCCCAGCAGGGGACTATGGCTACACCTTC. Translated: CASSPAGDYGYTF.

This clone occurred a few times. The rearrangement uses TRBV20-1 and TRBJ1-1; D ambiguous. Trimming shortened V by 3 bases and J by 5 bases, and 7 bases separated the two germline ends. From germline, CDR1 is DFQATT and CDR2 SNEGSKA (reference sequence). The CDR3 has 11 amino acids. CDR3 region: CSARGETEAFF. CDR3 sequence (DNA): TGCAGTGCTAGGGGAGAAACTGAAGCTTTCTTT.

The chain links TRBV7-3 to TRBJ2-7; TRBD1 aligns across 9 bases. The trim removed 5 bases at V and 4 bases at J, leaving 6 bases unmatched. The CDR3 has 14 residues. In germline, CDR1 is SGHTA, CDR2 FQGTGA. DNA of the CDR3: TGTGCCAGCAGCAGGGACAGGGTAGTGTACGAGCAGTACTTC. This translates into CASSRDRVVYEQYF. The full variable domain, rest sourced from reference TRBV7-3 and TRBJ2-7, is GAGVSQTPSNKVTEKGKYVELRCDPISGHTALYWYRQSLGQGPEFLIYFQGTGAADDSGLPNDRFFAVRPEGSVSTLKIQRTERGDSAVYLCASSRDRVVYEQYFGPGTRLTVT.

This clone was seen a single time. The chain carries TRBV4-2 and TRBJ1-3, with TRBD1 as a possible D gene (6 bases). The CDR3 spans 18 residues. CDR1 is LGHNA and CDR2 is YNFKEQ in the germline V gene. The V end was cut by 3 bases, the J end by 0 bases, with 18 bases between. The CDR3 bases are TGTGCCAGCAGCCAGGACCTACGACAGGACAGCTCTGGAAACACCATATATTTT. Translation: CASSQDLRQDSSGNTIYF.

The chain carries TRBV5-1 and TRBJ1-3; D remains ambiguous. V was pared by 4 bases and J by 0 bases, with 11 bases between. The CDR3 extends over 15 amino acids. Germline CDR1 and CDR2: SGHRS and YFSETQ. The CDR3 reads CASSPRRSSGNTIYF. CDR3 nucleotide sequence: TGCGCCAGCAGCCCGCGAAGGTCCTCTGGAAACACCATATATTTT.

The chain combines TRBV7-2 with TRBJ2-1; perhaps TRBD1 as D (6 bases). V lost 5 bases and J 0 bases, leaving 11 bases between the germline ends. CDR1 is SGHTA, CDR2 FQGNSA, per germline. This CDR3 comprises 15 residues. The CDR3 nucleotides are TGTGCCAGCAGCCGAGACAGGTTCTCCTACAATGAGCAGTTCTTC. As protein: CASSRDRFSYNEQFF. The variable domain in full, completed from reference TRBV7-2 and TRBJ2-1, reads GAGVSQSPSNKVTEKGKDVELRCDPISGHTALYWYRQSLGQGLEFLIYFQGNSAPDKSGLPSDRFSAERTGGSVSTLTIQRTQQEDSAVYLCASSRDRFSYNEQFFGPGTRLTVL.

This chain uses TRBV5-4 with TRBJ2-7; D ambiguous. V lost 3 bases and J lost 0, with 4 bases in between. CDR3 size: 12 residues. Germline V gene sequence: CDR1 SGHNT, CDR2 YYREEE (reference sequence). For the CDR3, the DNA is TGTGCCAGCAGCTCGAGCTCCTACGAGCAGTACTTC. Encoded protein: CASSSSSYEQYF. Supplemented by reference TRBV5-4 and TRBJ2-7, the full variable domain reads ETGVTQSPTHLIKTRGQQVTLRCSSQSGHNTVSWYQQALGQGPQFIFQYYREEENGRGNFPPRFSGLQFPNYSSELNVNALELDDSALYLCASSSSSYEQYFGPGTRLTVT.

The chain is built from TRBV18 and TRBJ2-1, with 10 bases identical to TRBD1. In germline, CDR1 is KGHSH, CDR2 LQKENI. J gave up 4 bases and V 3 bases, and 6 bases lay outside the gene matches. This CDR3 spans 16 amino acids. CDR3 DNA: TGTGCCAGCTCACCTCCTGGGACAGGGGCATACAATGAGCAGTTCTTC. Protein product: CASSPPGTGAYNEQFF.